This T cell receptor (beta chain) derives from a study of cytotoxic CD8 clonotypes in ibrutinib-treated CLL. Method: immunoSEQ multiplex PCR; TCRdb's copy keeps in-frame clones and lacks some. This table holds 110,000 to 150,000 clones, about 75% found once. Genomic DNA for TCR beta libraries, around 2.1 micrograms, came from cryopreserved PBMCs. Germline V gene lookup returns CDR1 LNHDA and CDR2 SQIVND (reference sequence). CDR3 length equals 15 residues. V shed 4 bases and J shed 0 bases, with 7 bases lying between them. This sample comprised PBMCs, obtained after 24 months of ibrutinib treatment. V gene TRBV19 combines with J gene TRBJ2-6; D uncertain. The clonotype was recovered from a human donor with chronic lymphocytic leukemia. CDR3 sequence (DNA): TGTGCCAGTAGTAACAGCCTCTCTGGGGCCAACGTCCTGACTTTC. Translation: CASSNSLSGANVLTF.